What follows is one T cell receptor beta chain and its context. V shed 7 bases, J shed 6 bases, and the junction held 6 bases outside the gene matches. Looked up from germline, CDR1 is WSHSY and CDR2 is SAAADI. The CDR3 is 13 residues long. This record comes from a study of cytomegalovirus exposure and HLA in healthy donors. The PCR contained 60 Vbeta and 13 Jbeta primers. Libraries were prepared by immunoSEQ multiplex PCR; TCRdb keeps only in-frame clonotypes and omits some of them. The sample has 130,000 to 150,000 clones, around three quarters seen once. The receptor was derived from a man between 25 and 39 years old in good health and CMV-seronegative. Sequences were obtained from PBMCs. This chain links TRBV10-2 with TRBJ2-7; TRBD1 agrees at 10 bases. The CDR3: CASITTGGVEQYF. In DNA, the CDR3 is TGCGCCAGCATTACGACAGGGGGCGTCGAGCAGTACTTC.